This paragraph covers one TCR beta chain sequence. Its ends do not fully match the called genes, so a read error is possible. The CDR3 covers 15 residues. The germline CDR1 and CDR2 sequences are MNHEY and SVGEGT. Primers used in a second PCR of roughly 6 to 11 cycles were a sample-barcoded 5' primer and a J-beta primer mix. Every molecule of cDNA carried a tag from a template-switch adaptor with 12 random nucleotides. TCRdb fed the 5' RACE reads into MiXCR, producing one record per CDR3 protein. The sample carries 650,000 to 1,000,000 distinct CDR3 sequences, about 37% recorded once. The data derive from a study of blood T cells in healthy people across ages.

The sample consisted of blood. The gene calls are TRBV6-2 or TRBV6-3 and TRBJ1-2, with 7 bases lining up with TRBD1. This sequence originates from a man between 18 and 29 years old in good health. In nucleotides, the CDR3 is TGTGCCGGCAGTTATGCTACGGGACAGAACTATGGCTACACCTTC. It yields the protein CAGSYATGQNYGYTF.